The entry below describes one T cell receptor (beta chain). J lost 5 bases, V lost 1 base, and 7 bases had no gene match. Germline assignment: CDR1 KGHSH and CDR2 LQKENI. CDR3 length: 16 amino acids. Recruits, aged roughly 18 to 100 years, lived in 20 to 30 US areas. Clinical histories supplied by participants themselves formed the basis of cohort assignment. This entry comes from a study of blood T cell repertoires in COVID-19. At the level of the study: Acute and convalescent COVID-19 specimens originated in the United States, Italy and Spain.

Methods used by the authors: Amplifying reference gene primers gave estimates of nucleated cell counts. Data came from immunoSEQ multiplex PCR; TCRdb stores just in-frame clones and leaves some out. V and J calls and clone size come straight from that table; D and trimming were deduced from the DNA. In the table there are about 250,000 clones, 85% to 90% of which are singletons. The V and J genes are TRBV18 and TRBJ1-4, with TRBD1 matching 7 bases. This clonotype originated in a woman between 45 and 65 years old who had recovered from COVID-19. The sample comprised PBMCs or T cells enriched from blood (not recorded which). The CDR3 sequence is CASSPLSGTANEKLFF. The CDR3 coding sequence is TGTGCCAGCTCACCACTATCCGGGACAGCAAATGAAAAACTGTTTTTT. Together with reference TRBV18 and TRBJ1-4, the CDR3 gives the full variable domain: NAGVMQNPRHLVRRRGQEARLRCSPMKGHSHVYWYRQLPEEGLKFMVYLQKENIIDESGMPKERFSAEFPKEGPSILRIQQVVRGDSAAYFCASSPLSGTANEKLFFGSGTQLSVL.